The 9 T cell receptor beta chains given below trace back to one sample, sequenced in a study of CD8+ T cells in alopecia areata. As for treatment: oral pan-JAK inhibitor, 5-10 mg twice daily. Extracted RNA was reverse transcribed into cDNA, the sequencing template. Method: immunoSEQ multiplex PCR; TCRdb's copy keeps in-frame clones and lacks some. The repertoire consists of 130,000 to 150,000 clones, with around four fifths occurring once and the leading ten covering roughly 25%. The specimen was CD8+ T cells sorted from blood, collected at week 4, from a patient treated with tofacitinib. The receptors were sampled from a human donor with alopecia areata.

The chain is built from TRBV7-9 and TRBJ2-4; 7 positions agree with TRBD1. The V gene's germline CDR1 is SEHNR and CDR2 FQNEAQ (reference sequence). CDR3 size: 15 residues. Trimming removed 5 bases from V and 0 bases from J; junction bases left unmatched: 4. The CDR3 region is CASSTGQLAKNIQYF. In DNA, the CDR3 is TGTGCCAGCAGCACGGGACAGTTAGCCAAAAACATTCAGTACTTC.

The gene calls are TRBV27 and TRBJ2-7; no clear D gene. The CDR3 is 13 amino acids. Trimming left V 6 bases short and J 3 bases short, with 12 bases between. The germline CDR1 and CDR2 sequences are MNHEY and SMNVEV (reference sequence). CDR3 sequence reads: CASSPGSHYEQYF. The CDR3 bases are TGTGCCAGCAGCCCCGGGTCCCACTACGAGCAGTACTTC.

The CDR3 nucleotides read TGTGCCAGCAGTTCCGGGGGCGGGGGGACCTACGAGCAGTACTTC. Encoded protein: CASSSGGGGTYEQYF. V and J are TRBV27 and TRBJ2-7; TRBD2 matches at 8 bases. V lost 4 bases, J lost 2 bases, and 7 bases stayed unmatched. Germline CDR1 and CDR2: MNHEY and SMNVEV (reference sequence). There are 15 residues in the CDR3.

This rearrangement joins TRBV12-5 to TRBJ2-7; tentatively, D is TRBD2 (6 bases). V shed 6 bases and J shed 2 bases, with 11 bases lying between them. The CDR3 sequence is 13 residues long. Germline V CDR1 and CDR2: LGHNT, FRNRAP. CDR3 in amino acids: CASGEGPTYEQYF. CDR3 DNA: TGTGCTAGTGGGGAGGGTCCCACCTACGAGCAGTACTTC.

This rearrangement joins TRBV6-1 to TRBJ2-1, with TRBD2 matching 8 bases. The V gene's germline CDR1 is MNHNS and CDR2 SASEGT. The CDR3 runs 11 residues. Trimming took 8 bases from V and 10 from J; bases not matched to a gene: 4. CDR3 residues: CASSPGGEQFF. The CDR3 nucleotides are TGTGCCAGCTCCCCGGGGGGGGAGCAGTTCTTC.

This chain connects TRBV4-1 to TRBJ2-7; D gene ambiguous. CDR3 length: 15 residues. Trimming cost V 1 base and J 0 bases, with 10 bases left between them. From germline, CDR1 is MGHRA and CDR2 YSYEKL. CDR3 sequence (DNA): TGCGCCAGCAGCCAAGTGGCGGCGAGCTCCTACGAGCAGTACTTC. It is translated as CASSQVAASSYEQYF.

This chain uses TRBV11-2 with TRBJ1-6, with D maybe TRBD1 (5 bases). The V and J ends lost 5 bases and 6 bases respectively, with 14 bases between them. This CDR3 spans 15 amino acids. The germline CDR1 and CDR2 sequences are SGHAT and FQNNGV. CDR3 sequence reads: CASSKRSGINSPLHF. The CDR3 DNA reads as TGTGCCAGCAGCAAAAGGTCAGGGATTAATTCACCCCTCCACTTT.

The J gene is TRBJ2-2, the V gene TRBV20-1; D gene ambiguous. The V and J ends lost 6 bases and 6 bases respectively, with 8 bases between them. The length of the CDR3 is 11 residues. CDR1 is DFQATT, CDR2 SNEGSKA, per germline (reference sequence). CDR3 bases: TGCAGTGCGGCTAACGCCGGGGAGCTGTTTTTT. Protein: CSAANAGELFF.

V and J are TRBV7-9 and TRBJ2-5; TRBD1 aligns across 7 bases. V was pared by 7 bases and J by 4 bases, with 6 bases of the junction left unmatched. This CDR3 spans 13 amino acids. Germline V CDR1 and CDR2: SEHNR, FQNEAQ (reference sequence). CDR3 in amino acids: CASTTGVRETQYF. Here the CDR3 DNA reads TGTGCCAGCACAACAGGGGTCCGAGAGACCCAGTACTTC.